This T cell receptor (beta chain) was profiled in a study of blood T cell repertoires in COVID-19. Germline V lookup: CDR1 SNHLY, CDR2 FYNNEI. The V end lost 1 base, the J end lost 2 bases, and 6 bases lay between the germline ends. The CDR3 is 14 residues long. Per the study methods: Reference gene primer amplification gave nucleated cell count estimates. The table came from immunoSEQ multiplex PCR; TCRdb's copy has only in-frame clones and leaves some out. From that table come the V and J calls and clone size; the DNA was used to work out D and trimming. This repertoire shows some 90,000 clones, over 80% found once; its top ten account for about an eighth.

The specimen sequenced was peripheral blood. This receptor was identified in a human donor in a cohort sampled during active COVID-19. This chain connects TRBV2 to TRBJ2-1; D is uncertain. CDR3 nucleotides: TGTGCCAGCAGTGAAGATATCCCCTACAATGAGCAGTTCTTC. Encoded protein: CASSEDIPYNEQFF. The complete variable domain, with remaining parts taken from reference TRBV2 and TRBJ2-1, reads EPEVTQTPSHQVTQMGQEVILRCVPISNHLYFYWYRQILGQKVEFLVSFYNNEISEKSEIFDDQFSVERPDGSNFTLKIRSTKLEDSAMYFCASSEDIPYNEQFFGPGTRLTVL.